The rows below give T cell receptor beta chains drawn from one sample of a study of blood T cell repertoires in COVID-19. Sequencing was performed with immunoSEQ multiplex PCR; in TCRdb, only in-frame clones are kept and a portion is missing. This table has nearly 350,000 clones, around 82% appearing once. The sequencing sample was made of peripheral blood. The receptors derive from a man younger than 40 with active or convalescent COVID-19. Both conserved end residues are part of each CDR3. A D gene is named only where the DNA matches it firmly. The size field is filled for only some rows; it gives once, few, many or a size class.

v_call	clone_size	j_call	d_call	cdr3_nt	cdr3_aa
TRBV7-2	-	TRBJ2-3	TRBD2	TGTGCCAGCAGCCATGGCCTCAGCGGGGGGAGGACAGATACGCAGTATTTT	CASSHGLSGGRTDTQYF
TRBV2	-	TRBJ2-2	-	TGTGCCAGCAGGAGCATATCGAACACCGGGGAGCTGTTTTTT	CASRSISNTGELFF
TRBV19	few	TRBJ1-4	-	TGTGCCAGTACCCCGGACATTCCCGCCAGGGGCCTGTTTTTT	CASTPDIPARGLFF
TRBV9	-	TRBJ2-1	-	TGTGCCAGCAGCGTAGGGCGACGAGGGGAGCAGTTCTTC	CASSVGRRGEQFF
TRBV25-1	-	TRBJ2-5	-	TGTGCCAGCAGTGAATATCGGGGGGCCACTGAGACCCAGTACTTC	CASSEYRGATETQYF
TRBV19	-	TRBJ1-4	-	TGTGCCAGTAGATCCACCTGGCCGGGGACTAATGAAAAACTGTTTTTT	CASRSTWPGTNEKLFF
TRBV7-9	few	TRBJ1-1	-	TGTGCCAGCAGCTTAGGTGGGGGCGACACTGAAGCTTTCTTT	CASSLGGGDTEAFF
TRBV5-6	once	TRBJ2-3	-	TGTGCCAGCAGCTTGCCGAGCACAGATACGCAGTATTTT	CASSLPSTDTQYF
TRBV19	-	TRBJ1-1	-	TGTGCCCTTCGGCCCGGGGGAATGAACACTGAAGCTTTCTTT	CALRPGGMNTEAFF
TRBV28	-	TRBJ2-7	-	TGTGAAAGTCCCTCCAGGTACGAGCAGTACTTC	CESPSRYEQYF
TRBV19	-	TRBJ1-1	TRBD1	TGTGCCAGTCTTAAGGACAGGGGGCTCTCGAACACTGAAGCTTTCTTT	CASLKDRGLSNTEAFF
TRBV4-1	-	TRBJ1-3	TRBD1	TGCGCCAGCAGCCATGACGGACAGGGGGCAAACACCATATATTTT	CASSHDGQGANTIYF
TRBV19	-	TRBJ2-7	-	TGTGCCAGTAGTATAGGCGCTGGGCCCTACGAGCAGTACTTC	CASSIGAGPYEQYF
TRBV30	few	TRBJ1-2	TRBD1	TGTGCCTGGAGAAGGGACAGCCAATTTGGCTATGGCTACACCTTC	CAWRRDSQFGYGYTF
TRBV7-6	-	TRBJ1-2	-	TGTGCCAGCAGCTTATCCCACCGGGTTCTCTATGGCTACACCTTC	CASSLSHRVLYGYTF
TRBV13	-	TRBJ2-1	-	TGTGCCAGCAGCTTAGGCCGGTCGGGGCAGTTCTTC	CASSLGRSGQFF
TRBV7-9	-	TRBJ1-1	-	TGTGCCAGCAGCCCCCAACACCTTTACGCTTTCTTT	CASSPQHLYAFF
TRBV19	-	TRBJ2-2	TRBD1	TGTGCCAGTAGTCCCCGACAGGGGAACACCGGGGAGCTGTTTTTT	CASSPRQGNTGELFF
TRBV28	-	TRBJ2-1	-	TGTGCCAGCAGTTTCTGGCGGGACGACAATGAGCAGTTCTTC	CASSFWRDDNEQFF
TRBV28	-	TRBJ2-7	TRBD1	TGTGCCAGCAGCCCGACAGACAGGGCCCACGAGCAGTACTTC	CASSPTDRAHEQYF
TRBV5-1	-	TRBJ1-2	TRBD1	TGCGCCAGCAGCCCCCGGACAGGCCGGGGCTACACCTTC	CASSPRTGRGYTF
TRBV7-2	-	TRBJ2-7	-	TGTGCCAGCAGCTTCCTCGACGAGCAGTACTTC	CASSFLDEQYF
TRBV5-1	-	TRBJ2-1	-	TGCGCCAGCAGCATCGGACAGTTTCATGAGCAGTTCTTC	CASSIGQFHEQFF
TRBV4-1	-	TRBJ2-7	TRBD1	TGCGCCAGCAGCCAAGATCAAGTCGGGACAGGGGCCGACGAGCAGTACTTC	CASSQDQVGTGADEQYF
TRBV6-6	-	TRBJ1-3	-	TGTGCCAGCAGTTACGACAGGAACTCTGGAAACACCATATATTTT	CASSYDRNSGNTIYF
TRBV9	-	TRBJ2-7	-	TGTGCCAGCAGCGTAGGGAAGTACTACTACGAGCAGTACTTC	CASSVGKYYYEQYF
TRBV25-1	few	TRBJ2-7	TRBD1	TGTGCCAGCAGTGAGAGGAGCTCCGGGACAGGGGCGACCTACGAGCAGTACTTC	CASSERSSGTGATYEQYF
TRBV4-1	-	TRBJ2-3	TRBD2	TGCGCCAGCAGCCAAGGAGTCGGAGCGGGGGGTACAGATACGCAGTATTTT	CASSQGVGAGGTDTQYF
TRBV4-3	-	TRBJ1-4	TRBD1	TGCGCCAGCAGCCAAGATGAACGACAGGGGGAGGAAAAACTGTTTTTT	CASSQDERQGEEKLFF
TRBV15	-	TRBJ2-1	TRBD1	TGTGCCACCAGCGGCCGGGACAGGGGTCCCAATGAGCAGTTCTTC	CATSGRDRGPNEQFF
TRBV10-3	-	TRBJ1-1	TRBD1	TGTGCCATCAGTGTAGGACAGGGCGACACTGAAGCTTTCTTT	CAISVGQGDTEAFF
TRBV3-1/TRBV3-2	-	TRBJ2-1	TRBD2	TGTGCCAGCAGCCAAGAACTCGGGACTAGTCCCTACAATGAGCAGTTCTTC	CASSQELGTSPYNEQFF
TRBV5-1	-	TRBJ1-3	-	TGCGCCAGCAGCTTGGGACAGAGATCCTCTGGAAACACCATATATTTT	CASSLGQRSSGNTIYF
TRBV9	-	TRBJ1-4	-	TGTGCCAGCAGCGCCGGACACTTGGGAAACGAAAAACTGTTTTTT	CASSAGHLGNEKLFF
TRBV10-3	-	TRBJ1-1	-	TGTGCCATCAGTGGGGTAGTCAGGGGAAACACTGAAGCTTTCTTT	CAISGVVRGNTEAFF
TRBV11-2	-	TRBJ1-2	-	TGTGCCAGCAGCTTAGGGGGCAGCCCGACTAACTATGGCTACACCTTC	CASSLGGSPTNYGYTF
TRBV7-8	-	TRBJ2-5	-	TGTGCCAGCAGCTTAGCGTTTAGGGGGGGCTCCCCCCAAGAGACCCAGTACTTC	CASSLAFRGGSPQETQYF
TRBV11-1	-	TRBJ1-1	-	TGTGCCAGCAGCTCCATGCGGGGGGCCAACACTGAAGCTTTCTTT	CASSSMRGANTEAFF
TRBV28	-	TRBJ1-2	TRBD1	TGTGCCAGCAACCACGGGGACAGGGGGGGTGGCTACACCTTC	CASNHGDRGGGYTF
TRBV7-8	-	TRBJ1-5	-	TGTGCCAGCAGCCTTAGGCCAGGGGTGACCATTAGCAATCAGCCCCAGCATTTT	CASSLRPGVTISNQPQHF
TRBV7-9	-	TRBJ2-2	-	TGTGCCAGCAGCTTAGTACGCGGCATCGGGGAGCTGTTTTTT	CASSLVRGIGELFF
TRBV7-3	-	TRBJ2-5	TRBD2	TGTGCCAGCAGCTTAGATGGAGCGGGAGCGGGAGAGACCCAGTACTTC	CASSLDGAGAGETQYF
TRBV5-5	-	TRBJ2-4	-	TGTGCCAGCAGCTTAGGAGGGCAGGAGGGCATTCAGTACTTC	CASSLGGQEGIQYF
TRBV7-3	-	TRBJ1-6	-	TGTGCCAGCAGCTTATTCATTAATTCACCCCTCCACTTT	CASSLFINSPLHF
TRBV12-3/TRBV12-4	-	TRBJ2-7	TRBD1	TGTGCCAGCAGTGACAGGGGGCAAGAGGAGCAGTACTTC	CASSDRGQEEQYF
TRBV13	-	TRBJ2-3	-	TGTGCCAGCAGCTTACGGGATACGCAGTATTTT	CASSLRDTQYF
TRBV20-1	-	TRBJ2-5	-	TGCAGTGCCGCAGGCTTGGAGACCCAGTACTTC	CSAAGLETQYF
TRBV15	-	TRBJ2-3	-	TGTGCCACCAGCAGGGTCGGACAGTCAGATACGCAGTATTTT	CATSRVGQSDTQYF
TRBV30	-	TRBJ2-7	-	TGTGCCTGGAGGCCGGGACACGGGATCCCCTACGAGCAGTACTTC	CAWRPGHGIPYEQYF
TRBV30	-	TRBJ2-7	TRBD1	TGTGCCTGGAGTCTCTTCTGGGACAGGGATCCTGGCGAGCAGTACTTC	CAWSLFWDRDPGEQYF
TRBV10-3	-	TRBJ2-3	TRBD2	TGTGCCACGAGAATTCTCGGGACTAGCGGGAGCACAGATACGCAGTATTTT	CATRILGTSGSTDTQYF
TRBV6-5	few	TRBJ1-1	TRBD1	TGTGCCAGCAGTTCCCAGGGGGTTGCGCGAACTGAAGCTTTCTTT	CASSSQGVARTEAFF